Shown below are 23 T cell receptor beta chains from a single sample sequenced in a study of blood T cell repertoires in COVID-19. Data came from immunoSEQ multiplex PCR; TCRdb stores just in-frame clones and leaves some out. The sample lists around 45,000 clones, roughly 86% occurring once. Source material: peripheral blood. These receptor sequences come from a man aged 60 to 69 with active or convalescent COVID-19.

The CDR3 DNA reads as TGTGCCAGCAGCGCCGAGCAGGCTGGGTATGGCTACACCTTC. As protein: CASSAEQAGYGYTF. The rearrangement uses TRBV11-2 and TRBJ1-2; D not certain. This CDR3 spans 14 amino acids. Trimming stripped 5 bases from V and 5 bases from J, with 15 bases between. In germline, CDR1 is SGHAT, CDR2 FQNNGV.

Notes on this clone: A junction end diverges from the germline sequence, so it may reflect a read error. V gene TRBV5-4 combines with J gene TRBJ2-1, with 13 positions matching TRBD2. The CDR3 totals 12 residues. Per the germline V gene, CDR1 is SGHNT and CDR2 is YYREEE (reference sequence). The CDR3 region has the DNA TGTGCCAGCAGCGCTAACGGACTAGCGGGGGTCTTC. It yields the protein CASSANGLAGVF.

The genes are TRBV7-9 and TRBJ1-5, with 9 bases fitting TRBD1. The CDR3 is 18 residues long. Trimming removed 5 bases from V and 3 bases from J; junction bases left unmatched: 14. Germline loops: CDR1 SEHNR, CDR2 FQNEAQ (reference sequence). DNA of the CDR3: TGTGCCAGCAGCGCCGACAGGGGGTCCTGGGACCACAATCAGCCCCAGCATTTT. Protein: CASSADRGSWDHNQPQHF. The entire variable domain, with the rest obtained from reference TRBV7-9 and TRBJ1-5, is as follows: DTGVSQNPRHKITKRGQNVTFRCDPISEHNRLYWYRQTLGQGPEFLTYFQNEAQLEKSRLLSDRFSAERPKGSFSTLEIQRTEQGDSAMYLCASSADRGSWDHNQPQHFGDGTRLSIL.

This chain connects TRBV11-2 to TRBJ2-7; D is perhaps TRBD1 (6 bases). This CDR3 comprises 16 residues. V was clipped by 4 bases and J by 0 bases, with 16 bases between them. Germline V gene data show CDR1 as SGHAT and CDR2 as FQNNGV. CDR3 in amino acids: CASSSREGQPSYEQYF. The DNA for the CDR3 is TGTGCCAGCAGCTCCCGAGAGGGACAACCCTCCTACGAGCAGTACTTC. The variable domain in full, with the rest retrieved from reference TRBV11-2 and TRBJ2-7, is EAGVAQSPRYKIIEKRQSVAFWCNPISGHATLYWYQQILGQGPKLLIQFQNNGVVDDSQLPKDRFSAERLKGVDSTLKIQPAKLEDSAVYLCASSSREGQPSYEQYFGPGTRLTVT.

This chain uses TRBV12-3 or TRBV12-4 with TRBJ1-3, with D hard to call. Between the trimmed V and J ends, which lost 2 bases and 4 bases, there was a span of 6 bases. The CDR3 is made up of 13 amino acids. CDR3: CASSLTMGNTIYF. Written as DNA, the CDR3 is TGTGCCAGCAGTTTAACTATGGGAAACACCATATATTTT.

This chain connects TRBV5-1 to TRBJ2-3; 15 bases map to TRBD2. The CDR3 length is 17 residues. The J segment lost 4 bases and the V segment lost 0 bases, leaving 3 bases of the junction unmatched. The germline V gene has CDR1 SGHRS and CDR2 YFSETQ. The CDR3 protein is CASSLGTSGGAADTQYF. DNA of the CDR3: TGCGCCAGCAGCTTGGGGACTAGCGGGGGGGCAGCAGATACGCAGTATTTT.

This sequence joins TRBV9 and TRBJ1-4, with 7 bases that match TRBD1. The CDR3 consists of 14 residues. V shed 4 bases, J shed 8 bases, and the junction held 8 bases outside the gene matches. Per the germline V gene, CDR1 is SGDLS and CDR2 is YYNGEE. The CDR3 sequence is CASSRGGAGEKLFF. CDR3 coding DNA: TGTGCCAGCAGCAGAGGGGGCGCAGGGGAAAAACTGTTTTTT.

The V call is TRBV6-5, the J call TRBJ1-2; tentatively, D is TRBD1 (5 bases). The CDR3 covers 14 residues. Germline V gives CDR1 MNHEY, CDR2 SVGAGI. Trimming removed 8 bases at V and 2 bases at J, with 15 bases between. The CDR3 DNA sequence: TGTGCCAGCGTCGGTTCCCAGGGCAACTATGGCTACACCTTC. Encoded protein: CASVGSQGNYGYTF.

The chain uses TRBV27 and TRBJ2-3, with TRBD1 matching 11 bases. The germline V gene encodes CDR1 MNHEY and CDR2 SMNVEV (reference sequence). J gave up 5 bases and V 6 bases, and 7 bases lay outside the gene matches. The CDR3 spans 15 residues. CDR3 in amino acids: CASRGQGGGRDTQYF. Written as DNA, the CDR3 is TGTGCCAGCAGGGGACAGGGGGGTGGGAGAGATACGCAGTATTTT.

The J gene is TRBJ2-1, the V gene TRBV12-3 or TRBV12-4; TRBD2 matches 10 bases. The CDR3 is made up of 12 amino acids. The junction had 0 bases not matched to a gene; V was cut back by 4 bases and J by 9 bases. CDR3 nucleotide sequence: TGTGCCAGCAGTTGGACTAGCGGTGAGCAGTTCTTC. This translates into CASSWTSGEQFF.

Relative to its sample, this clone is medium-sized. V usage is TRBV7-2 and J usage is TRBJ2-5; TRBD2 might be the D (5 bases). The CDR3 is 15 amino acids. With 5 bases removed from V and 0 bases from J, the gap between germline ends came to 13 bases. Germline V gene sequence: CDR1 SGHTA, CDR2 FQGNSA. CDR3 in DNA: TGTGCCAGCAGCCCACATGACTATTACCAAGAGACCCAGTACTTC. Protein product: CASSPHDYYQETQYF.

The rearrangement uses TRBV5-4 and TRBJ1-1; the D gene is possibly TRBD1 (5 bases). This CDR3 is built from 12 residues. The V gene lost 3 bases and the J gene lost 4 bases, with 7 bases spanning the gap. Germline CDR1 SGHNT, CDR2 YYREEE (reference sequence). The CDR3 spells CASSSRGTEAFF. CDR3 coding DNA: TGTGCCAGCAGCTCTAGGGGCACTGAAGCTTTCTTT.

The V call is TRBV5-1, the J call TRBJ1-6; 7 bases fit TRBD1. The CDR3 has 15 amino acids. Germline CDR1 is SGHRS and CDR2 is YFSETQ. The trim removed 4 bases at V and 6 bases at J, leaving 7 bases unmatched. The CDR3 DNA is TGCGCCAGCAGCCAAGACAGGGCGGGTAATTCACCCCTCCACTTT. Translated: CASSQDRAGNSPLHF.

The V and J genes are TRBV30 and TRBJ2-2; 7 bases match TRBD1. With 2 bases clipped from V and 1 base from J, the junction kept 4 bases outside the gene matches. The CDR3 has 15 amino acids. The germline gives CDR1 GTSNPN, CDR2 SVGIG (reference sequence). The CDR3 region is CAWSRDSLNTGELFF. In nucleotides, the CDR3 is TGTGCCTGGAGTCGGGACAGTCTGAACACCGGGGAGCTGTTTTTT.

This clone has a handful of counts. This sequence joins TRBV19 and TRBJ1-1; 9 nucleotides align to TRBD1. J gave up 6 bases and V 2 bases, and 4 bases lay outside the gene matches. The germline V gene has CDR1 LNHDA and CDR2 SQIVND (reference sequence). This CDR3 contains 14 residues. The CDR3: CASSIKQGASEAFF. The CDR3 DNA reads as TGTGCCAGTAGTATAAAACAGGGGGCGTCTGAAGCTTTCTTT.

V gene TRBV28 combines with J gene TRBJ2-3, with 7 bases fitting TRBD2. Unmatched junction bases numbered 3, after V lost 5 bases and J lost 1 base. CDR1 MDHEN and CDR2 SYDVKM come from the germline V gene. The CDR3 covers 14 residues. The CDR3 nucleotides read TGTGCCAGCAGTCCCGCGGGGGGCACAGATACGCAGTATTTT. Its protein is CASSPAGGTDTQYF.

The V and J genes are TRBV6-5 and TRBJ1-1, with D tentatively TRBD1 (5 bases). From germline, CDR1 is MNHEY and CDR2 SVGAGI. Deletions cut 7 bases from V and 10 bases from J, with 22 bases between. CDR3 length: 14 residues. This CDR3 reads CASTPTGGDGGAFF. The CDR3 region has the DNA TGTGCCAGCACCCCAACGGGGGGGGACGGAGGAGCTTTCTTT.

The chain couples TRBV29-1 to TRBJ2-3; D unclear. The CDR3 consists of 14 residues. Trimming stripped 2 bases from V and 2 bases from J, with 11 bases between. Per germline, CDR1 SQVTM and CDR2 ANQGSEA. The CDR3 DNA sequence: TGCAGCGTTGAATCCCTACTCCTCACAGATACGCAGTATTTT. It specifies CSVESLLLTDTQYF.

CDR3 loop: CASSPPGQGAGSDTQYF. The CDR3, as DNA: TGTGCCAGCTCACCTCCCGGACAGGGGGCAGGGTCAGATACGCAGTATTTT. The chain has TRBV18 and TRBJ2-3; the match to TRBD1 covers 11 bases. Trimming at V came to 3 bases and at J to 4 bases, leaving 9 bases not matched to a gene. Germline V lookup: CDR1 KGHSH, CDR2 LQKENI. The CDR3 totals 17 residues. The full variable domain, rest sourced from reference TRBV18 and TRBJ2-3, is NAGVMQNPRHLVRRRGQEARLRCSPMKGHSHVYWYRQLPEEGLKFMVYLQKENIIDESGMPKERFSAEFPKEGPSILRIQQVVRGDSAAYFCASSPPGQGAGSDTQYFGPGTRLTVL.

This chain uses TRBV6-6 with TRBJ1-2, with a possible D match to TRBD1 (6 bases). Germline loops: CDR1 MNHNY, CDR2 SVGAGI (reference sequence). This CDR3 has 11 residues. With 8 bases removed from V and 4 bases from J, the gap between germline ends came to 8 bases. CDR3 in DNA: TGTGCCAGCGGACAGTTCTATGGCTACACCTTC. Residues: CASGQFYGYTF.

This chain joins TRBV5-1 and TRBJ2-7, with D maybe TRBD1 (6 bases). Germline V gene sequence: CDR1 SGHRS, CDR2 YFSETQ. Trimming left V 0 bases short and J 0 bases short, with 7 bases between. This CDR3 comprises 14 residues. The CDR3 sequence: CASSLGTASYEQYF. In DNA, the CDR3 is TGCGCCAGCAGCTTGGGGACAGCCTCCTACGAGCAGTACTTC.

V usage is TRBV7-8 and J usage is TRBJ1-1; D is perhaps TRBD1 (6 bases). The CDR3 runs 14 residues. The V end lost 3 bases, the J end lost 2 bases, and 10 bases lay between the germline ends. CDR1 and CDR2 (germline): SGHVS, FQNEAQ. CDR3 nucleotides: TGTGCCAGCAGCTTCGTTGGGGGCAACACTGAAGCTTTCTTT. Translating it yields CASSFVGGNTEAFF.

This clone was counted only a few times. The rearrangement links TRBV20-1 to TRBJ1-1; D is possibly TRBD1 (5 bases). Germline CDR1 DFQATT, CDR2 SNEGSKA (reference sequence). The CDR3 runs to 14 residues. With 3 bases removed from V and 1 base from J, the gap between germline ends came to 12 bases. The CDR3 DNA follows: TGCAGTGCTAGTCCAGGGTTCGGGAACACTGAAGCTTTCTTT. Translation: CSASPGFGNTEAFF.